This T cell receptor beta chain was profiled in a study of blood T cell repertoires in COVID-19. Across the study: Samples taken during acute and convalescent COVID-19 were collected in the United States, Italy and Spain. T cells, B-cell-depleted T cells, or PBMCs supplied cDNA or gDNA.

In the study's own analysis: Amplified reference gene primers provided the basis for estimating nucleated cell counts. Only in-frame clones appear in the TCRdb table, and some are missing; sequencing was by immunoSEQ multiplex PCR. V, J and clone size reflect that table, while D and trimming were determined from the DNA. This table holds more than 85,000 clones, roughly 79% found once. This CDR3 is built from 15 residues. In germline, CDR1 is SGHNT, CDR2 YYREEE (reference sequence). With 4 bases clipped from V and 2 bases from J, the junction kept 7 bases outside the gene matches. V gene TRBV5-4 combines with J gene TRBJ2-7; TRBD2 matches at 9 bases. The receptor was derived from a woman of 80 years or more with active or convalescent COVID-19. Sequenced: peripheral blood. CDR3 DNA sequence: TGTGCCAGCAGCCCGGTGACTAGCGGAGCCTACGAGCAGTACTTC. Amino acids: CASSPVTSGAYEQYF.